A single T cell receptor (beta chain) is shown here with its context. Methods used by the authors: Nucleated cell counts were estimated from reference gene primer amplification. The data were produced by immunoSEQ multiplex PCR, yet TCRdb's version contains in-frame clones alone and is incomplete. The DNA was the basis for D and trimming; V, J and clone size are from that table. Of 70,000 to 90,000 clones listed, 88% are singletons. CDR3 size: 13 residues. V lost 1 base and J lost 1, with 5 bases in between. Germline V gene data show CDR1 as LGHNA and CDR2 as YSLEER. The data belong to a study of blood T cell repertoires in COVID-19. Study details: PBMCs, B-cell-depleted T cells, or T cells provided the cDNA or gDNA that made up the material.

This sequence was found in a human donor in a cohort sampled during active COVID-19. The material sequenced was peripheral blood. This sequence joins TRBV4-3 and TRBJ2-7; D gene ambiguous. The CDR3 DNA follows: TGCGCCAGCAGCCAAGGCAGGTCCTACGAGCAGTACTTC. Its translation: CASSQGRSYEQYF.